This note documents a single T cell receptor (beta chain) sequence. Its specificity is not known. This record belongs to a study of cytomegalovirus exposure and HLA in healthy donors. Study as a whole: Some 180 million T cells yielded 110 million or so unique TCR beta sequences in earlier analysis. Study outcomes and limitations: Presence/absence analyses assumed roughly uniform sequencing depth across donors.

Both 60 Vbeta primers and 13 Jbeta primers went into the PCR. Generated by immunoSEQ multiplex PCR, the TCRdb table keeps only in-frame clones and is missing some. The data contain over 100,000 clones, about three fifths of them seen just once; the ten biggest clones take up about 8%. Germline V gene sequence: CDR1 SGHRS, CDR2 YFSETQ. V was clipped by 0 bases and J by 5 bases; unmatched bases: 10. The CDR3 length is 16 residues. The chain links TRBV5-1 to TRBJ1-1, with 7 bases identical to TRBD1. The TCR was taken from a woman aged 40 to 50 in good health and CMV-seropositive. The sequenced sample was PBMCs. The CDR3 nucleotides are TGCGCCAGCAGCTTGGGACAGGGCTCCGGGTGGACTGAAGCTTTCTTT. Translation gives CASSLGQGSGWTEAFF.